The 25 T cell receptor beta chains presented below share a single source sample, sequenced in a study of response to subunit inactivated influenza vaccine. TCRdb re-analysed the RT-PCR reads in MiXCR, keeping a single row per CDR3 protein. The table records hundreds of thousands of distinct CDR3 sequences, roughly 10% of them present only once. A further study also used this sample, focusing on T cells expressing NK-cell markers. As that report states: What made the TCR beta cDNA was 5'RACE template switching with UMIs.

The sequenced sample was PBMCs from blood, obtained on the day of vaccination. The receptor source for this set is a man aged 50-59 years who received an inactivated influenza vaccine.

The V and J genes are TRBV18 and TRBJ2-7; D call uncertain. CDR3 length equals 12 residues. The germline gives CDR1 KGHSH, CDR2 LQKENI. The V end was cut by 8 bases, the J end by 0 bases, with 8 bases between. CDR3 sequence (DNA): TGTGCCAGCGGACCAAACTCCTACGAGCAGTACTTC. Translated: CASGPNSYEQYF.

The chain joins TRBV5-1 to TRBJ1-6; TRBD1 aligns across 10 bases. Germline loops: CDR1 SGHRS, CDR2 YFSETQ. The CDR3 sequence is 18 residues long. V shed 4 bases and J 0 bases; nucleotides not matched to a gene: 7. The CDR3 sequence is CASSPWTGGSSYNSPLHF. The CDR3, as DNA: TGCGCCAGCAGCCCCTGGACAGGGGGGAGCTCCTATAATTCACCCCTCCACTTT.

The rearrangement links TRBV7-8 to TRBJ2-5; no clear D. Germline loops: CDR1 SGHVS, CDR2 FQNEAQ. V lost 1 base to trimming and J lost 0 bases, with 3 bases between them. The CDR3 covers 13 residues. DNA of the CDR3: TGTGCCAGCAGCTTAGTACACCAAGAGACCCAGTACTTC. Residues: CASSLVHQETQYF.

This clonotype has ten or more counts. The V gene is TRBV5-1, the J gene TRBJ2-1; 10 positions agree with TRBD1. CDR3 length: 13 residues. The germline CDR1 and CDR2 sequences are SGHRS and YFSETQ. V gave up 0 bases and J gave up 14 bases; unmatched junction bases: 5. CDR3 loop: CASSLGRDRGEFF. DNA for the CDR3: TGCGCCAGCAGCTTGGGCCGGGACAGGGGAGAGTTCTTC.

The rearrangement links TRBV30 to TRBJ2-7; perhaps TRBD1 as D (6 bases). This CDR3 is 13 amino acids long. V lost 1 base to trimming and J lost 7 bases, with 14 bases between them. CDR1 is GTSNPN, CDR2 SVGIG, per germline (reference sequence). CDR3 sequence reads: CAWSATGTTEQYF. The DNA of the CDR3 is TGTGCCTGGAGTGCGACAGGTACTACGGAGCAGTACTTC. Variable domain in full (rest from reference TRBV30 and TRBJ2-7): SQTIHQWPATLVQPVGSPLSLECTVEGTSNPNLYWYRQAAGRGLQLLFYSVGIGQISSEVPQNLSASRPQDRQFILSSKKLLLSDSGFYLCAWSATGTTEQYFGPGTRLTVT.

This clonotype was counted a few times. The rearrangement uses TRBV6-2 or TRBV6-3 and TRBJ2-1, with D possibly TRBD2 on 6 matching bases. Trimming cost V 6 bases and J 6 bases, with 21 bases left between them. Germline V CDR1 and CDR2: MNHEY, SVGEGT. This CDR3 has 16 amino acids. The CDR3 DNA follows: TGTGCCAGCAGCACCCCGCTAGGACTAAACTTCAATGAGCAGTTCTTC. It specifies CASSTPLGLNFNEQFF.

The J gene is TRBJ1-6, the V gene TRBV12-3 or TRBV12-4; the match to TRBD1 covers 10 bases. The CDR3 extends over 16 amino acids. J lost 9 bases, V lost 2 bases, and 7 bases had no gene match. The CDR3 reads CASSLKLRTGGSPLHF. Here the CDR3 DNA reads TGTGCCAGCAGTTTAAAACTCCGGACAGGGGGTTCACCCCTCCACTTT.

The chain carries TRBV20-1 and TRBJ1-6; tentative D call: TRBD1 (5 bases). CDR1 and CDR2 (germline): DFQATT, SNEGSKA (reference sequence). The V end lost 6 bases, the J end lost 4 bases, and 13 bases lay between the germline ends. The CDR3 totals 14 residues. The CDR3 reads CSASWGGYNSPLHF. In DNA form, the CDR3 reads TGCAGTGCCTCTTGGGGGGGGTATAATTCACCCCTCCACTTT.

This clonotype was recorded many times. This rearrangement joins TRBV9 to TRBJ1-2; TRBD1 agrees at 7 bases. V lost 3 bases to trimming and J lost 4 bases; unmatched junction nucleotides: 9. Germline assignment: CDR1 SGDLS and CDR2 YYNGEE. This CDR3 contains 15 residues. CDR3 in DNA: TGTGCCAGCAGCGATACAGGGGCGATGGGCTATGGCTACACCTTC. As protein: CASSDTGAMGYGYTF.

This clonotype was detected only a few times. The chain recombines TRBV5-6 with TRBJ2-7, with 8 bases aligning to TRBD2. The CDR3 is 15 residues long. Germline loops: CDR1 SGHDT, CDR2 YYEEEE. J gave up 6 bases and V 3 bases, and 11 bases lay outside the gene matches. CDR3 coding DNA: TGTGCCAGCAGCTCTGGCGAGTTACTAGCGGTCGAGCAGTACTTC. Translated: CASSSGELLAVEQYF.

The genes are TRBV6-2 or TRBV6-3 and TRBJ1-2; no clear D. Germline CDR1 MNHEY, CDR2 SVGEGT. This CDR3 comprises 12 residues. Trimming pared 2 bases from V and 8 bases from J, leaving 9 bases between. The CDR3 is CASSYGRTGYTF. CDR3 in DNA: TGTGCCAGCAGTTACGGGAGGACGGGCTACACCTTC.

V gene TRBV12-3 or TRBV12-4 combines with J gene TRBJ1-6; 7 nucleotides agree with TRBD1. Trimming took 6 bases from V and 7 from J; bases not matched to a gene: 3. CDR3 length: 13 amino acids. CDR3 sequence (DNA): TGTGCCAGCAGGACAGGGATAAATTCACCCCTCCACTTT. Translated: CASRTGINSPLHF.

V is TRBV28 and J is TRBJ2-7; TRBD1 or TRBD2 may be the D gene (5 bases each). Trimming left V 1 base short and J 2 bases short, with 21 bases between. The CDR3 length is 18 residues. Germline values: CDR1 MDHEN, CDR2 SYDVKM. As DNA, the CDR3 is TGTGCCAGCAGTTTATCTACATTTCTCCGGGACGGAACCTACGAGCAGTACTTC. It codes for CASSLSTFLRDGTYEQYF.

This clonotype was found a few times. The genes are TRBV20-1 and TRBJ2-7, with 10 bases matching TRBD2. CDR1 is DFQATT and CDR2 is SNEGSKA in the germline V gene (reference sequence). The ends lost 0 bases at V and 13 bases at J; junction bases unmatched: 9. The CDR3 runs 13 residues. CDR3 loop: CSARDPLAGETYF. For the CDR3, the DNA is TGCAGTGCTAGAGATCCTCTAGCGGGAGAAACTTACTTC.

This clonotype was detected ten times or more. The chain links TRBV11-2 to TRBJ2-1, with 8 bases matching TRBD2. The J segment lost 6 bases and the V segment lost 9 bases, leaving 7 bases of the junction unmatched. The CDR3 covers 13 residues. CDR1 and CDR2 (germline): SGHAT, FQNNGV. The CDR3 DNA reads as TGTGCCAGTCGGACTAGCTCGGGCAATGAGCAGTTCTTC. Translated, it gives CASRTSSGNEQFF.

V is TRBV7-9 and J is TRBJ1-1; D remains unclear. CDR1 is SEHNR and CDR2 is FQNEAQ in the germline V gene (reference sequence). This CDR3 region has 11 residues. The ends were cut back, 5 bases at V and 5 bases at J, with 6 bases in the middle. For the CDR3, the DNA is TGTGCCAGCAGCCCGTCGACTGAAGCTTTCTTT. Protein sequence: CASSPSTEAFF.

In its sample, this clonotype was seen a few times. The V gene is TRBV13, the J gene TRBJ2-3; perhaps TRBD2 as D (6 bases). Germline values: CDR1 PRHDT, CDR2 FYEKMQ (reference sequence). V lost 5 bases and J lost 2, with 11 bases in between. This CDR3 is 14 amino acids long. CDR3 protein: CASSRRDYTDTQYF. The CDR3 DNA reads TGTGCCAGCAGCCGGAGGGATTACACAGATACGCAGTATTTT.

The sample holds a few counts of this clonotype. The chain employs TRBV5-8 and TRBJ2-3, with unresolved D. V was cut by 0 bases and J by 4 bases, with 9 bases left in between. This CDR3 is 14 amino acids long. From germline, CDR1 is SGHTS and CDR2 YDEGEE. The DNA for the CDR3 is TGTGCCAGCAGCTTGGAGGGAAGCGCAGATACGCAGTATTTT. It is translated as CASSLEGSADTQYF. Supplemented by reference TRBV5-8 and TRBJ2-3, the full variable domain reads EAGVTQSPTHLIKTRGQQATLRCSPISGHTSVYWYQQALGLGLQFLLWYDEGEERNRGNFPPRFSGRQFPNYSSELNVNALELEDSALYLCASSLEGSADTQYFGPGTRLTVL.

This chain uses TRBV4-1 with TRBJ2-2; D not certain. Germline CDR1 and CDR2: MGHRA and YSYEKL. Deletions cut 0 bases from V and 4 bases from J, with 6 bases between. CDR3 length equals 14 residues. CDR3 sequence reads: CASSQDHPTGELFF. The DNA of the CDR3 is TGCGCCAGCAGCCAAGATCACCCCACCGGGGAGCTGTTTTTT.

This clonotype was observed a few times. V usage is TRBV10-3 and J usage is TRBJ1-2; TRBD1 matches 10 bases. The trim removed 5 bases at V and 6 bases at J, leaving 12 bases unmatched. The CDR3 loop spans 16 amino acids. The germline V gene has CDR1 ENHRY and CDR2 SYGVKD. Here the CDR3 reads CAISNPLRGTGDGYTF. The CDR3 DNA reads as TGTGCCATCAGTAATCCTTTGCGAGGGACAGGGGATGGCTACACCTTC.

This chain joins TRBV20-1 and TRBJ1-1; 8 bases line up with TRBD1. This CDR3 region has 13 residues. After removal of 2 bases from V and 13 bases from J, the junction contained 12 bases not matched to a gene. Germline V gene sequence: CDR1 DFQATT, CDR2 SNEGSKA (reference sequence). The CDR3 DNA follows: TGCAGTGCTAGACAGGGGGGGACAGGCCGGGGTTTCTTT. Protein product: CSARQGGTGRGFF.

The chain combines TRBV4-3 with TRBJ2-1; weak D call: TRBD2 (5 bases). Germline lookup yields CDR1 LGHNA and CDR2 YSLEER. V lost 0 bases to trimming and J lost 8 bases, with 11 bases between them. The CDR3 is 14 amino acids. Here the CDR3 DNA reads TGCGCCAGCAGCCAAGAGATCCTAGCCGATGAGCAGTTCTTC. Its protein is CASSQEILADEQFF.

In its sample, this clonotype was seen a few times. The rearrangement uses TRBV11-2 and TRBJ2-3; tentatively, D is TRBD2 (5 bases). The V gene lost 0 bases and the J gene lost 0 bases, with 10 bases spanning the gap. Germline V CDR1 and CDR2: SGHAT, FQNNGV. The CDR3 sequence is 16 residues long. The CDR3 DNA follows: TGTGCCAGCAGCTTAGAACCTAGCAGAAGCACAGATACGCAGTATTTT. It yields the protein CASSLEPSRSTDTQYF. Combining the CDR3 with reference TRBV11-2 and TRBJ2-3 gives the whole variable domain EAGVAQSPRYKIIEKRQSVAFWCNPISGHATLYWYQQILGQGPKLLIQFQNNGVVDDSQLPKDRFSAERLKGVDSTLKIQPAKLEDSAVYLCASSLEPSRSTDTQYFGPGTRLTVL.

J is TRBJ1-1 and V is TRBV18; possible D gene TRBD1, 6 bases. Trimming took 5 bases from V and 6 from J, leaving 13 bases between them. Germline V gives CDR1 KGHSH, CDR2 LQKENI. The CDR3 spans 13 residues. In DNA, the CDR3 is TGTGCCAGCTCATCCCGGACAGAATCTGAAGCTTTCTTT. It encodes CASSSRTESEAFF.

There are a few counts of this clonotype. The gene calls are TRBV5-1 and TRBJ2-3; TRBD2 matches 11 bases. Per the germline V gene, CDR1 is SGHRS and CDR2 is YFSETQ. This CDR3 has 16 residues. V lost 4 bases to trimming and J lost 6 bases; unmatched junction nucleotides: 10. The CDR3 reads CASSQRLAGSIDTQYF. In DNA, the CDR3 is TGCGCCAGCAGCCAGAGACTAGCGGGATCAATCGATACGCAGTATTTT.